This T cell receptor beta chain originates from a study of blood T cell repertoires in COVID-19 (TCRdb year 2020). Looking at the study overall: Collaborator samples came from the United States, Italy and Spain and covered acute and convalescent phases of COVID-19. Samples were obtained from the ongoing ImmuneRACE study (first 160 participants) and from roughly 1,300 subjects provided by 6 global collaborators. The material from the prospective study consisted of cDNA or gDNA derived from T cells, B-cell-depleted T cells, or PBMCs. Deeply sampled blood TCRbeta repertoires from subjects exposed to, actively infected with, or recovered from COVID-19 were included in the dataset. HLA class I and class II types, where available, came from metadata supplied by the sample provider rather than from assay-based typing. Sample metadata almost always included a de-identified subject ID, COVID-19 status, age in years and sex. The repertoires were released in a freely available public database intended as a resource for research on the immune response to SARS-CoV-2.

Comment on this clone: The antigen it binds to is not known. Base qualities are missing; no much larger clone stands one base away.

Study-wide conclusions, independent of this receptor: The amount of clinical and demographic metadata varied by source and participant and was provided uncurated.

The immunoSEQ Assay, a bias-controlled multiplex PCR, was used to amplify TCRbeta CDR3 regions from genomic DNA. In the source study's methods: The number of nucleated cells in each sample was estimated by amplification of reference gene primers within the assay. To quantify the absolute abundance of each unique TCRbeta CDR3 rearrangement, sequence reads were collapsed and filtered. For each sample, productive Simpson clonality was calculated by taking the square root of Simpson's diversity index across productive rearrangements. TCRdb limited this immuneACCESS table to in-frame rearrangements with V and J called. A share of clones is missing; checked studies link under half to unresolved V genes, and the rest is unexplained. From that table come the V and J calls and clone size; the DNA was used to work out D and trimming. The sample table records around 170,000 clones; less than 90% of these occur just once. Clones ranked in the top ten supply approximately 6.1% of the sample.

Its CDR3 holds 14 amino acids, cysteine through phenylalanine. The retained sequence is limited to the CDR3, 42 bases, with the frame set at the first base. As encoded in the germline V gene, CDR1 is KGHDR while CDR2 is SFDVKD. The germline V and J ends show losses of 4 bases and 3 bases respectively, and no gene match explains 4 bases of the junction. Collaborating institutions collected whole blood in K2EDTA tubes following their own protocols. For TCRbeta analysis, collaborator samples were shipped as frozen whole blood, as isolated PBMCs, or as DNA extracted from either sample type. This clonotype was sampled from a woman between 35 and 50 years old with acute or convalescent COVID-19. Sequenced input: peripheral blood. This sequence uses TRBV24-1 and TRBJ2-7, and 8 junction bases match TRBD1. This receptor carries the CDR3 CATSDTTGDYEQYF. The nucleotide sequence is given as TGTGCCACCAGTGACACGACAGGGGACTACGAGCAGTACTTC.